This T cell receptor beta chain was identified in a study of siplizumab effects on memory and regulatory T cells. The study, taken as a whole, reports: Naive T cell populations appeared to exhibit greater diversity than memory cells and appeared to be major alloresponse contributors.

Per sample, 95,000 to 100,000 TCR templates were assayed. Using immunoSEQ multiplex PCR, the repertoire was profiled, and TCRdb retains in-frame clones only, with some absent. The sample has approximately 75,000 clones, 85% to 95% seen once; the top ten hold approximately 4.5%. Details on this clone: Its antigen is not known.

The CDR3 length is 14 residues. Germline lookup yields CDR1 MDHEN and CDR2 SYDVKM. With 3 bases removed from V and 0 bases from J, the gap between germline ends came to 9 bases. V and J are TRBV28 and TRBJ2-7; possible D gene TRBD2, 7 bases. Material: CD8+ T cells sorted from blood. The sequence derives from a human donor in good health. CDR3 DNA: TGTGCCAGCAGTTTGGGGGGGGCCTCCTACGAGCAGTACTTC. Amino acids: CASSLGGASYEQYF.